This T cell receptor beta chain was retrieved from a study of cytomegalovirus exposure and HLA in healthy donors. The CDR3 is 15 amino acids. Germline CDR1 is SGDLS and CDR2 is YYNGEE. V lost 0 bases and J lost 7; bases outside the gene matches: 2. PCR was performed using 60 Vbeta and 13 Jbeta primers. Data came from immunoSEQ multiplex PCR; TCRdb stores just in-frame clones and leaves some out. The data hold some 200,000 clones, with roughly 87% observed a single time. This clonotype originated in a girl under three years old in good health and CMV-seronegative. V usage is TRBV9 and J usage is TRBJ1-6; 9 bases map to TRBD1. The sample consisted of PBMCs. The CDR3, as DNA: TGTGCCAGCAGCGTAGGGGACAGGGACAATTCACCCCTCCACTTT. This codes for CASSVGDRDNSPLHF. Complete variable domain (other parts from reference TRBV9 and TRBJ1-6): DSGVTQTPKHLITATGQRVTLRCSPRSGDLSVYWYQQSLDQGLQFLIQYYNGEERAKGNILERFSAQQFPDLHSELNLSSLELGDSALYFCASSVGDRDNSPLHFGNGTRLTVT.